Here is one T cell receptor beta chain with its context. Its antigen is not yet known. Qualities for individual bases were not recorded, and no much larger clone is one base off. This entry comes from a study of blood T cell repertoires in COVID-19 (dated by TCRdb to the early 2020s). With respect to the entire study: Samples from collaborators originated in the United States, Italy and Spain and spanned both the acute and convalescent phases of COVID-19. The dataset comprised deeply sampled blood TCRbeta repertoires from subjects exposed to, actively infected with, or recovered from COVID-19. The repertoires were made available in a free public database intended to serve as a resource for research on the immune response to SARS-CoV-2. Where available, HLA class I and class II types were obtained from metadata supplied by the sample provider rather than from assay-based typing. The material from the prospective study consisted of cDNA or gDNA derived from T cells, B-cell-depleted T cells, or PBMCs. Samples came from the ongoing ImmuneRACE study (first 160 participants) plus 1,254 subjects from 6 global collaborators. Nearly every sample came with metadata listing a de-identified subject ID, COVID-19 status, age in years and sex. Broader findings and caveats from the paper: The amount of clinical and demographic metadata varied by source and participant and was provided uncurated.

TCRbeta CDR3 regions were amplified from genomic DNA by means of the immunoSEQ Assay, a bias-controlled multiplex PCR. Per the source publication's procedure: Within the assay, amplification of reference gene primers was used to estimate how many nucleated cells each sample contained. To quantify the absolute abundance of each unique TCRbeta CDR3 rearrangement, sequence reads were collapsed and filtered. For each sample, productive Simpson clonality was calculated by taking the square root of Simpson's diversity index across productive rearrangements. TCRdb limited this immuneACCESS table to in-frame rearrangements with V and J called. A share of clones is missing; checked studies link under half to unresolved V genes, and the rest is unexplained. The DNA was the basis for D and trimming; V, J and clone size are from that table. The sample has 65,000 to 75,000 clones on record, about 90% of them singletons. Clones ranked in the top ten supply less than 15% of the sample.

Counted from cysteine to phenylalanine, this CDR3 has 11 amino acids. The CDR3 DNA has 33 bases and is translated from base 1. V is pared back by 4 bases and J by 5 bases, with 7 bases lying between the germline termini. CDR1 and CDR2 are drawn from the germline V gene: SQVTM, ANQGSEA. Each collaborating institution followed its own protocols to collect whole blood in K2EDTA tubes. Collaborator samples were shipped for TCRbeta analysis as frozen whole blood, isolated PBMCs, or DNA extracted from either sample type. Sequencing input: peripheral blood. This receptor chain uses TRBV29-1 and TRBJ2-3; D gene: possibly TRBD1, on 5 matching bases. The receptor was derived from a human donor with active COVID-19. The donor label of this sample is uncertain. The CDR3 protein is CSVGRGDTQYF. The DNA sequence is TGCAGCGTTGGTAGGGGAGATACGCAGTATTTT.